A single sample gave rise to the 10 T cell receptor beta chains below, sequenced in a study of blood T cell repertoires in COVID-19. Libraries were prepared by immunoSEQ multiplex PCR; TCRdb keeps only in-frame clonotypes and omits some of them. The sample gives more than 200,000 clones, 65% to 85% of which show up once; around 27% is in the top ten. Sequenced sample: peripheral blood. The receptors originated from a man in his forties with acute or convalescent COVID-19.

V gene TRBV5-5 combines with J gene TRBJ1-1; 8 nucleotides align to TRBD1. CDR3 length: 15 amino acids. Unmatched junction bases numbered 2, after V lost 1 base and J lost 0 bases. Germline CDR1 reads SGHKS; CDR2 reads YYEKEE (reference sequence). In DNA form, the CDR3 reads TGTGCCAGCAGCTTGACAGGGGGGATGAACACTGAAGCTTTCTTT. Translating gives CASSLTGGMNTEAFF.

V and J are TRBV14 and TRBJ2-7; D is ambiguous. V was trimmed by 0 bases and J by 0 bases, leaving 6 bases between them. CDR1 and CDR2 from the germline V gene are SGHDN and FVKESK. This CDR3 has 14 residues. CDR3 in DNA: TGTGCCAGCAGCCAAGAGTTGTACTCCTACGAGCAGTACTTC. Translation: CASSQELYSYEQYF.

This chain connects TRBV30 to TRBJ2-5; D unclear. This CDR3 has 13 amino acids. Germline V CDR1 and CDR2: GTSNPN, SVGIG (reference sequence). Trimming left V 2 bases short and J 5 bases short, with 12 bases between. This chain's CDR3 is CAWSPHSYETQYF. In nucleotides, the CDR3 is TGTGCCTGGAGTCCCCACAGTTATGAGACCCAGTACTTC. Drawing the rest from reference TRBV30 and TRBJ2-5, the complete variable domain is SQTIHQWPATLVQPVGSPLSLECTVEGTSNPNLYWYRQAAGRGLQLLFYSVGIGQISSEVPQNLSASRPQDRQFILSSKKLLLSDSGFYLCAWSPHSYETQYFGPGTRLLVL.

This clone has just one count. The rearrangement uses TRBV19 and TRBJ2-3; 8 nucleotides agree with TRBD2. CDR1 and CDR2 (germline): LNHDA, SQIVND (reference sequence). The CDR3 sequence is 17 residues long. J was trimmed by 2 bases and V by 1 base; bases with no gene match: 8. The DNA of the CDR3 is TGTGCCAGTAGTATAGGTGTGGCGGGAGGCCCCACAGATACGCAGTATTTT. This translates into CASSIGVAGGPTDTQYF.

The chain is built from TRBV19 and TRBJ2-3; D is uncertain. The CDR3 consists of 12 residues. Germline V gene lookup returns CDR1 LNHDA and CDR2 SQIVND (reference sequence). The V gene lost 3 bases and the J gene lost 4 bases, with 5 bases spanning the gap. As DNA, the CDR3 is TGTGCCAGTAGTATGGGCCCAGATACGCAGTATTTT. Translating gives CASSMGPDTQYF.

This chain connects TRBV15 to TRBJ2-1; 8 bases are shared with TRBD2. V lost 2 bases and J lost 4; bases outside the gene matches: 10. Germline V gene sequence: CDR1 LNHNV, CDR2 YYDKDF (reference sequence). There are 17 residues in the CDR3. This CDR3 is CATSRTAGLAGYNEQFF. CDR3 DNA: TGTGCCACCAGCAGAACCGCCGGGCTAGCGGGTTACAATGAGCAGTTCTTC.

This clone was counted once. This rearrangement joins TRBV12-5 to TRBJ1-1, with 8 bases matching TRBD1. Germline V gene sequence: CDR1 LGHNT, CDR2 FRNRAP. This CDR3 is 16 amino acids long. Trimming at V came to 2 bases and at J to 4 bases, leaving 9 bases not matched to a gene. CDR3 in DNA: TGTGCTAGTGGTTTGCCCCGGACAGGGTGGGGCACTGAAGCTTTCTTT. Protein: CASGLPRTGWGTEAFF.

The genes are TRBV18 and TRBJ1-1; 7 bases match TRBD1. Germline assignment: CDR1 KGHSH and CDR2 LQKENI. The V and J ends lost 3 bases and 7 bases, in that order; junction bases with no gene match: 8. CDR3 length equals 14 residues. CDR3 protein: CASSPRGQAVEAFF. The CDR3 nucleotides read TGTGCCAGCTCACCTCGTGGACAGGCGGTTGAAGCTTTCTTT.

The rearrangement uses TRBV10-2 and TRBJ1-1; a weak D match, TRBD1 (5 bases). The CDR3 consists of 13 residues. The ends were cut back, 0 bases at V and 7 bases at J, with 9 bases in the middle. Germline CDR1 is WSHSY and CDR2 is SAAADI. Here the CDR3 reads CASSESAQGEAFF. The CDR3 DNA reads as TGCGCCAGCAGTGAGTCAGCCCAGGGTGAAGCTTTCTTT.

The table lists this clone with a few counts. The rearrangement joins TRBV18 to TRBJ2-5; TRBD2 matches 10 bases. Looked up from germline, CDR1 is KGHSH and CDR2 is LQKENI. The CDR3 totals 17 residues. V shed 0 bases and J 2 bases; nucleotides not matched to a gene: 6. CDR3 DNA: TGTGCCAGCTCACCACCCCTAGCGGGAGTGGGGCAAGAGACCCAGTACTTC. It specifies CASSPPLAGVGQETQYF. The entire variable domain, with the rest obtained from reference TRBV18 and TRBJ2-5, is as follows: NAGVMQNPRHLVRRRGQEARLRCSPMKGHSHVYWYRQLPEEGLKFMVYLQKENIIDESGMPKERFSAEFPKEGPSILRIQQVVRGDSAAYFCASSPPLAGVGQETQYFGPGTRLLVL.